The clone carrying this T cell receptor (beta chain) was seen at least ten times. Its antigen is not known. Researchers prepared the TCRbeta library using unique molecular identifiers, the study reports. TCRdb itself ran the PCR reads through MiXCR, one entry per CDR3 protein. Among hundreds of thousands of distinct CDR3 sequences listed, approximately 8% were seen once. This sample was included in a study of T-cell reconstitution after alpha-beta-depleted transplantation in children. Whole-study results and caveats: About two months after transplant, alpha-beta T cells reportedly came from several hundred expanded graft clones. The study traced high day-60 TCRbeta diversity in some patients to surviving recipient T cells and thymic progenitors. Newly made T cells mostly supplied T-cell counts and diversity one year after transplant.

CDR1 DFQATT and CDR2 SNEGSKA come from the germline V gene (reference sequence). V lost 4 bases and J 4 bases, leaving 7 bases between the germline ends. The CDR3 spans 11 residues. The V gene is TRBV20-1, the J gene TRBJ1-2; D not certain. The clonotype was recovered from a male patient younger than 18 who had a stem cell transplant for acute lymphoblastic leukemia, so the T cells may come from the graft donor. Here the sequenced sample was PBMCs, mostly from graft donor cells, taken 180 days after TCRalphabeta/CD19-depleted stem cell transplant. CDR3 protein: CSAISRYGYTF. The CDR3 nucleotides are TGCAGTGCTATATCCCGCTATGGCTACACCTTC.